This T cell receptor (beta chain) was profiled in a study of T cell repertoires in cytomegalovirus infection. Study background: In public TCR beta signatures, there were indications of both CMV infection and matching HLA type.

Study-level findings and limits: Summed frequency of public TCR beta families distinguished CMV carriers with the relevant HLA. CMV-specific HLA-C-restricted TCR beta clonotypes dominated the ex vivo response.

MiXCR, run by TCRdb on the reads, gives a single entry per CDR3 protein. The sample consists of almost 550,000 distinct CDR3 sequences, about 17% of them appearing once. Comments on this clonotype: Its antigen is unknown.

The CDR3 extends over 16 amino acids. Trimming removed 1 base at V and 5 bases at J, with 15 bases between. The germline CDR1 and CDR2 sequences are MGHRA and YSYEKL. The rearrangement joins TRBV4-1 to TRBJ2-1; possibly TRBD1 for D (6 bases). Material for sequencing was CD8+ T cells from PBMCs. The sequence came from a human donor in good health (CMV status not recorded). Some clones in this sample may be carry-over from other donors' samples. In nucleotides, the CDR3 is TGCGCCAGCAGCCAAGCAACAGGGTGGGACAACAATGAGCAGTTCTTC. This sequence encodes CASSQATGWDNNEQFF.